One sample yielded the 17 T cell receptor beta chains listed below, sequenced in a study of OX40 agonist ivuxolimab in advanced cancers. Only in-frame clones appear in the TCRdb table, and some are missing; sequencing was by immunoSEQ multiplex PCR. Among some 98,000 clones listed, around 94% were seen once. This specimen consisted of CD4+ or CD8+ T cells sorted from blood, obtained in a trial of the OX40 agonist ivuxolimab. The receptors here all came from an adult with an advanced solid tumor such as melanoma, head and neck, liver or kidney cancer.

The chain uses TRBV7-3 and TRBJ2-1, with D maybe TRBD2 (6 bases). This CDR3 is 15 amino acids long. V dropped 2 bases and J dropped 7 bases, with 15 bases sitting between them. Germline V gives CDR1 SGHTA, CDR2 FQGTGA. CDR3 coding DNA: TGTGCCAGCAGCTTATGGCCGTCTAGCGTGAATGAGCAGTTCTTC. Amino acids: CASSLWPSSVNEQFF.

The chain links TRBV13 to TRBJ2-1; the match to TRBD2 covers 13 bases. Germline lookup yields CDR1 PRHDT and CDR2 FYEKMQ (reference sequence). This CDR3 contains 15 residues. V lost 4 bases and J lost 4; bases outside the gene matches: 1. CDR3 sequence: CASSSGLAGYNEQFF. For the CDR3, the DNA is TGTGCCAGCAGCTCGGGACTAGCGGGATACAATGAGCAGTTCTTC.

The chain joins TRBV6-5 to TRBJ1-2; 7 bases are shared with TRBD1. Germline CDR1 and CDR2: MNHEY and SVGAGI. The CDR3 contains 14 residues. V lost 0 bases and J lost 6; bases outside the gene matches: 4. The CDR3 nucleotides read TGTGCCAGCAGTTACTCGATTGGACAGGATGGCTACACCTTC. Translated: CASSYSIGQDGYTF.

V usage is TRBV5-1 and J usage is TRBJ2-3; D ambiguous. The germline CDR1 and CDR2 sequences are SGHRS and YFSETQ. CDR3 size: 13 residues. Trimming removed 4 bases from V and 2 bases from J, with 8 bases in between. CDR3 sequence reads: CASSESPTDTQYF. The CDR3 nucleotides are TGCGCCAGCAGCGAATCTCCCACAGATACGCAGTATTTT.

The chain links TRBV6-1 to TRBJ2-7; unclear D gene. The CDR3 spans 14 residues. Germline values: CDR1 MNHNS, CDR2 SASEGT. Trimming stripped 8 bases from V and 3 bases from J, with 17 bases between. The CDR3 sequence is CASSIQSRYYEQYF. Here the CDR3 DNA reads TGTGCCAGCTCCATACAATCCAGGTACTACGAGCAGTACTTC.

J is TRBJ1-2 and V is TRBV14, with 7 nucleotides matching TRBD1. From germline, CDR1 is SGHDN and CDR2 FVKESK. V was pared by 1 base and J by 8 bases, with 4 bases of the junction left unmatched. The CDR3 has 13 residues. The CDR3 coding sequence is TGTGCCAGCAGCCAAGGCACAGGGGCCGGCTACACCTTC. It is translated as CASSQGTGAGYTF.

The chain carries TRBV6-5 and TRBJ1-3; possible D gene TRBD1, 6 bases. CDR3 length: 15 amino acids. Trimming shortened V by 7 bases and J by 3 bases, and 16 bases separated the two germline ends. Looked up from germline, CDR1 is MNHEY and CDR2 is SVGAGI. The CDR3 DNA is TGTGCCAGCATTCCTGATGGGGGCTATGGAAACACCATATATTTT. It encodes CASIPDGGYGNTIYF.

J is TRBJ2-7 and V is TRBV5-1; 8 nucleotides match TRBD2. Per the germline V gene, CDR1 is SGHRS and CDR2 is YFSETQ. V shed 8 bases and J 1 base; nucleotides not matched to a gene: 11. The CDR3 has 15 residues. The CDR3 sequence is CARIVAGSTSYEQYV. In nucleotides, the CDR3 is TGCGCCAGAATTGTAGCGGGATCTACTTCCTACGAGCAGTACGTC.

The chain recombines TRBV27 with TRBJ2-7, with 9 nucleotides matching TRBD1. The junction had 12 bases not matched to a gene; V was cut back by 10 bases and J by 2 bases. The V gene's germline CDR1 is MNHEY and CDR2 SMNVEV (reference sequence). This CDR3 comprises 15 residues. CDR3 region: CATKPRTGATYEQYF. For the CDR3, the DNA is TGTGCCACCAAACCTAGGACAGGGGCTACCTACGAGCAGTACTTC.

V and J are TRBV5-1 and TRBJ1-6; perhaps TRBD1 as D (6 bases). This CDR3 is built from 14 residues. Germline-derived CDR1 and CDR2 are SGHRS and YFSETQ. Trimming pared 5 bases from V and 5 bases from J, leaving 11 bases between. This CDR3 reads CASRFNRDNSPLHF. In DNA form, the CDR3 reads TGCGCCAGCAGATTTAACAGGGATAATTCACCCCTCCACTTT.

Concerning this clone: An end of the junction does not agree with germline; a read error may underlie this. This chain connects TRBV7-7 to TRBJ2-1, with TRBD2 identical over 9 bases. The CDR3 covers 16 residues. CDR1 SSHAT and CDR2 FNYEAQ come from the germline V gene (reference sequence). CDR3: CASSLGLAGRNNEQFF. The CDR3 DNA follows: TGTGCTAGCAGCTTAGGTCTAGCGGGAAGAAACAATGAGCAGTTCTTC.

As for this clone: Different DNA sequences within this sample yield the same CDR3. The chain's CDR3 is CATRQGNQPQHF. The CDR3 region has the DNA TGTGCCACCAGACAGGGCAATCAGCCCCAGCATTTT. The chain carries TRBV6-6 and TRBJ1-5; a possible D gene is TRBD1 (6 bases). Trimming removed 10 bases at V and 2 bases at J, with 9 bases between. The CDR3 loop spans 12 amino acids. Germline V gene data show CDR1 as MNHNY and CDR2 as SVGAGI (reference sequence).

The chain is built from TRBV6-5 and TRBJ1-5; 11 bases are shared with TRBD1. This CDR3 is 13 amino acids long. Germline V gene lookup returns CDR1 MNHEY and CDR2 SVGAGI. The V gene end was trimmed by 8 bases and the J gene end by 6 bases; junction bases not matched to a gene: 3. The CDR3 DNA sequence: TGTGCCAGCCGGGACAGGGGGGCTCAGCCCCAGCATTTT. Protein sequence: CASRDRGAQPQHF.

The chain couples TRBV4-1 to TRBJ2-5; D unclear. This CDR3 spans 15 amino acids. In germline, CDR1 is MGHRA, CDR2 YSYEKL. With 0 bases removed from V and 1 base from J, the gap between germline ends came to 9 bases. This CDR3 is CASSQDRTVQETQYF. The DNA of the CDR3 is TGCGCCAGCAGCCAAGACCGGACGGTCCAAGAGACCCAGTACTTC.

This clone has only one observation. CDR3 nucleotides: TGCGCCAGCAGCCTCCTCCCGGTCGGGACTAGCGGGCAGTTCTACAATGAGCAGTTCTTC. The encoded protein is CASSLLPVGTSGQFYNEQFF. J is TRBJ2-1 and V is TRBV4-3, with TRBD2 matching over 12 bases. Germline V gives CDR1 LGHNA, CDR2 YSLEER. The CDR3 has 20 amino acids. Trimming at V came to 4 bases and at J to 3 bases, leaving 16 bases not matched to a gene.

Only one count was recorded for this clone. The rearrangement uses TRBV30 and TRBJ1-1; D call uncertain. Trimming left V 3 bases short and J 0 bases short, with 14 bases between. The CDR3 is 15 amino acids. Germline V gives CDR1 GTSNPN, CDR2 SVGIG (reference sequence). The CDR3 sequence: CAWSPIGQVNTEAFF. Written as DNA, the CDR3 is TGTGCCTGGAGCCCTATCGGGCAGGTGAACACTGAAGCTTTCTTT.

CDR3 DNA: TGTGCCAGCAGCCGCCTGGACAGGGTCAATCAGCCCCAGCATTTT. Protein sequence: CASSRLDRVNQPQHF. The chain is built from TRBV28 and TRBJ1-5; 8 bases fit TRBD1. J lost 3 bases, V lost 6 bases, and 7 bases had no gene match. The CDR3 spans 15 residues. The germline CDR1 and CDR2 sequences are MDHEN and SYDVKM.